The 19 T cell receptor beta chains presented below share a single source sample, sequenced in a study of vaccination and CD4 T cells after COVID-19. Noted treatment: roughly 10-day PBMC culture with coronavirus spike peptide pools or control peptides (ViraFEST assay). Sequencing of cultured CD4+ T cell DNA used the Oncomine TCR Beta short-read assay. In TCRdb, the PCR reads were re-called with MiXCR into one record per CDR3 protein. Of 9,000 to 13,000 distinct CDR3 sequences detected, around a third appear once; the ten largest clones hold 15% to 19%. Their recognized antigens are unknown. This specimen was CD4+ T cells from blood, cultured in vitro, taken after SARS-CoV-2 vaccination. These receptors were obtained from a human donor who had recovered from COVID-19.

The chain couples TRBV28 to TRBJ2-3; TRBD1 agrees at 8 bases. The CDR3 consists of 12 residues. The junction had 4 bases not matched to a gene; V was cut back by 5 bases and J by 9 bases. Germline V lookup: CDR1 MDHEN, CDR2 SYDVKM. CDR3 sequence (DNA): TGTGCCAGCAGTCAGGACAGGGTAACGCAGTATTTT. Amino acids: CASSQDRVTQYF.

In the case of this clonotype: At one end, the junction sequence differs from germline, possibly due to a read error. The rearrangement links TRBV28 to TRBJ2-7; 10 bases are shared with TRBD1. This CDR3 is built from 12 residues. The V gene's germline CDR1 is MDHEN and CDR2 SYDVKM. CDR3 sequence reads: CASRTDRGSASF. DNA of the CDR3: TGTGCCAGCAGGACGGACAGGGGGTCAGCGTCCTTC.

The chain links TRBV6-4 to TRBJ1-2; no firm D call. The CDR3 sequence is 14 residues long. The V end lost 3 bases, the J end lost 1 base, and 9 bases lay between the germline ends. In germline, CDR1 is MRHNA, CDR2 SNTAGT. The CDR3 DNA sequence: TGTGCCAGCAGTGAAGGGCCAAATAACTATGGCTACACCTTC. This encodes CASSEGPNNYGYTF.

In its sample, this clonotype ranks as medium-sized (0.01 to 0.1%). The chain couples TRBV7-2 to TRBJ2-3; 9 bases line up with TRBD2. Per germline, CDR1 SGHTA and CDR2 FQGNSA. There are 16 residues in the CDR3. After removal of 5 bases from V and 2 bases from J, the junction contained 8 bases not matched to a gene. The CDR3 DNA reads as TGTGCCAGCAGCCTCACTCCGGGACTAGCCACAGATACGCAGTATTTT. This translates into CASSLTPGLATDTQYF.

CDR3 loop: CASSRGREENYGYTF. The CDR3 DNA follows: TGCGCCAGCAGCCGAGGGAGGGAAGAGAACTATGGCTACACCTTC. The chain combines TRBV4-3 with TRBJ1-2, with D unclear. V was shortened by 4 bases and J by 2 bases, with 14 bases between the two germline ends. CDR1 is LGHNA, CDR2 YSLEER, per germline. The CDR3 is 15 amino acids.

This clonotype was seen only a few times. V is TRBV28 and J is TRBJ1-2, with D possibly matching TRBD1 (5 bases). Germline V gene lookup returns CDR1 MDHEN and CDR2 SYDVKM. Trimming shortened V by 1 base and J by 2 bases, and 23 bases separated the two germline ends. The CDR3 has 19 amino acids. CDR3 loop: CASSLFWSQGIVRNYGYTF. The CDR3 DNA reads TGTGCCAGCAGTTTATTCTGGTCGCAGGGTATCGTTAGGAACTATGGCTACACCTTC.

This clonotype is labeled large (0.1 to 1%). The CDR3 region has the DNA TGCAGTGCTAGTTCAAGGCTAGCCAGCGCCGATACGCAGTATTTT. Amino acids: CSASSRLASADTQYF. The chain uses TRBV20-1 and TRBJ2-3; tentatively, D is TRBD2 (5 bases). Trimming shortened V by 3 bases and J by 6 bases, and 19 bases separated the two germline ends. This CDR3 is built from 15 residues. In germline, CDR1 is DFQATT, CDR2 SNEGSKA (reference sequence).

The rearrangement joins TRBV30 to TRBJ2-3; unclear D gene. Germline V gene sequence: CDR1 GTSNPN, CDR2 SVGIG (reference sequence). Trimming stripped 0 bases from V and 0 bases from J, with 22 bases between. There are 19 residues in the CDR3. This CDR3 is CAWSVTRVRGTTSTDTQYF. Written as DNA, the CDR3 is TGTGCCTGGAGTGTCACCCGAGTCCGAGGAACCACTAGCACAGATACGCAGTATTTT. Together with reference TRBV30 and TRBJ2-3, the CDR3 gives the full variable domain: SQTIHQWPATLVQPVGSPLSLECTVEGTSNPNLYWYRQAAGRGLQLLFYSVGIGQISSEVPQNLSASRPQDRQFILSSKKLLLSDSGFYLCAWSVTRVRGTTSTDTQYFGPGTRLTVL.

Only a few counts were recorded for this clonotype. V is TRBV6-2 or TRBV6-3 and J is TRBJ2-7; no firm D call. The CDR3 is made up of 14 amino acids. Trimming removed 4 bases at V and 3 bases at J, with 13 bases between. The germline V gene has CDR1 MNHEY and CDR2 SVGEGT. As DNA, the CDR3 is TGTGCCAGCAGTTTAGGAGTATCCGGCTACGAGCAGTACTTC. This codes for CASSLGVSGYEQYF.

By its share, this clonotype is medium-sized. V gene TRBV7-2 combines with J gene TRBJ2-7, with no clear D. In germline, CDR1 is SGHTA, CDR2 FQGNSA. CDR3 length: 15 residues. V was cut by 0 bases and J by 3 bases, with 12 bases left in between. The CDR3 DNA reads TGTGCCAGCAGCTTAGCGGGTGGTACGGTCTACGAGCAGTACTTC. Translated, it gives CASSLAGGTVYEQYF.

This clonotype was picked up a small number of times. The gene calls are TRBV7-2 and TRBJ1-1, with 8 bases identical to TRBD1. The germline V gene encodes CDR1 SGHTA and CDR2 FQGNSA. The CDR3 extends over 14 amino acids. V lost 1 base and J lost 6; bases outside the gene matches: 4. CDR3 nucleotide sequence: TGTGCCAGCAGCTTAGAGGACAGGGCGGCTGAAGCTTTCTTT. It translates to CASSLEDRAAEAFF.

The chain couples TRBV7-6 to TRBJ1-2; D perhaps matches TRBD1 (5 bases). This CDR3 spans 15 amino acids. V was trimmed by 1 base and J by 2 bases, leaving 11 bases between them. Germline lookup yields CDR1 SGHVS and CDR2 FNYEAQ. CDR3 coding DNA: TGTGCCAGCAGCTTAGATTGGGGGATCAACTATGGCTACACCTTC. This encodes CASSLDWGINYGYTF.

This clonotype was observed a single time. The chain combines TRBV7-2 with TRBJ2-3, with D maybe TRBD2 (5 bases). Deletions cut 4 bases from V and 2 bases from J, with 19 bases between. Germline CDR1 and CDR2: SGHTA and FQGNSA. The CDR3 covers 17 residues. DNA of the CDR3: TGTGCCAGCAGCTCAACCAACCGAGGAGCGGTCACAGATACGCAGTATTTT. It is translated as CASSSTNRGAVTDTQYF. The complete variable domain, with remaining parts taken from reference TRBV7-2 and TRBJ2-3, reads GAGVSQSPSNKVTEKGKDVELRCDPISGHTALYWYRQSLGQGLEFLIYFQGNSAPDKSGLPSDRFSAERTGGSVSTLTIQRTQQEDSAVYLCASSSTNRGAVTDTQYFGPGTRLTVL.

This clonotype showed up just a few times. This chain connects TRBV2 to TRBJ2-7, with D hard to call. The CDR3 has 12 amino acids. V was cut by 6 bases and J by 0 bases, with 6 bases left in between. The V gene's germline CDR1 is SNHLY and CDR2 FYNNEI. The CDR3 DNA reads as TGTGCCAGCAGGGCGGACTCCTACGAGCAGTACTTC. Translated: CASRADSYEQYF.

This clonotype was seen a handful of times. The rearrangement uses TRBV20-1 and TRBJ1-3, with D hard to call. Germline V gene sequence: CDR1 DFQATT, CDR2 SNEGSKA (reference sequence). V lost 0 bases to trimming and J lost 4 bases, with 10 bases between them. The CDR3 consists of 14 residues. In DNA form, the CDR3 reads TGCAGTGCTAGAGATAAGTCGACAGGAAACACCATATATTTT. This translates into CSARDKSTGNTIYF.

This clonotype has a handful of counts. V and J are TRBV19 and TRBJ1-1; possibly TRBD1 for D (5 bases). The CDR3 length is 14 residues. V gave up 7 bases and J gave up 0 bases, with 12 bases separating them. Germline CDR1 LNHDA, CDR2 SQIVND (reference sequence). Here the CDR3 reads CASTHRQMNTEAFF. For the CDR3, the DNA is TGTGCCAGTACCCACAGACAGATGAACACTGAAGCTTTCTTT.

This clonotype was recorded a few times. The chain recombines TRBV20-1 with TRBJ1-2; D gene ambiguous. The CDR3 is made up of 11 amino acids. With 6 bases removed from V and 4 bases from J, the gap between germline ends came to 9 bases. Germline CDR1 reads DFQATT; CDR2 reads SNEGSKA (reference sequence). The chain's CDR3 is CSAFIPYGYTF. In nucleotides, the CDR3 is TGCAGTGCGTTCATACCCTATGGCTACACCTTC.

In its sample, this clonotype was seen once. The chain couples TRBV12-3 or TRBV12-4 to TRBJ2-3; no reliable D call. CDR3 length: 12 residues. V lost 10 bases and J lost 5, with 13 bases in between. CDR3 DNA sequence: TGTGCCACATCCCGTACGGAAGATACGCAGTATTTT. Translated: CATSRTEDTQYF.

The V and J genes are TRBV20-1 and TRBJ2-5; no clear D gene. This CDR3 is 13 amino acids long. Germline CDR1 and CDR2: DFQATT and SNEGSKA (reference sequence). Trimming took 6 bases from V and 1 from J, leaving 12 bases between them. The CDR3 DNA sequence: TGCAGTGCGCCGTTGGTGGGCCAAGAGACCCAGTACTTC. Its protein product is CSAPLVGQETQYF.